The clone carrying this T cell receptor beta chain has only a few counts. Combining a sample-barcoded 5' primer with a J-beta primer mix, a second PCR ran for 7 to 11 cycles. TCRdb reanalysed the 5' RACE reads using MiXCR and keeps one entry per CDR3 protein. The sample consists of some 1.5 million distinct CDR3 sequences, about 42% of them appearing once. These data come from a study of blood T cells in healthy people across ages. Looking at the study overall: T cells yielded about one barcoded beta molecule per two cells through template switching.

Extraction of total RNA produced a minimum of 5 micrograms from each sample. CDR1 is DFQATT, CDR2 SNEGSKA, per germline (reference sequence). The CDR3 is 15 residues long. V was pared by 1 base and J by 6 bases, with 19 bases between. Sequencing was performed on blood. The receptor comes from a woman aged 18-29 years in good health. The chain carries TRBV20-1 and TRBJ2-7; D is possibly TRBD1 (5 bases). The chain's CDR3 is CSARALQGTLPEQYF. In DNA form, the CDR3 reads TGCAGTGCTAGAGCTCTTCAGGGTACTCTCCCCGAGCAGTACTTC.